This TCR beta chain was profiled in a study of regulatory T cells in long-lasting Graves disease. The sample holds a few counts of this clonotype. What it recognizes is unknown. Study-wide results and caveats: Patients whose Graves' disease persisted exhibited lower TCR diversity than those newly diagnosed.

CDR1 is SEHNR, CDR2 FQNEAQ, per germline (reference sequence). CDR3 length: 17 amino acids. V was pared by 2 bases and J by 6 bases, with 20 bases between. Described time point: persistent/refractory GD, antithyroid drugs over 5 years with positive TRAb. RNA extracted from PBMCs served as the sequencing template. Through Arm-PCR of CDR3 regions and iRepertoire HTBI primers, TCR beta libraries were built. One entry per CDR3 protein results from TCRdb running MiXCR on the multiplex PCR reads. The table includes hundreds of thousands of distinct CDR3 sequences, more than 20% detected once. The clonotype comes from a female donor with Graves disease. The rearrangement links TRBV7-9 to TRBJ2-4; a possible D gene is TRBD1 (5 bases). The material was peripheral blood mononuclear cells (PBMCs), obtained when the disease was refractory, from a patient treated with antithyroid drugs. In nucleotides, the CDR3 is TGTGCCAGCAGCTTACGCTTGGAGACAGCCAAACTAAACATTCAGTACTTC. Amino acids: CASSLRLETAKLNIQYF.